Each of the 30 T cell receptor beta chains below was sequenced from the same sample in a study of regulatory T cells in long-lasting Graves disease. The time point: newly diagnosed GD, antithyroid drugs for less than 3 months. Researchers made the TCR library from RNA that was extracted from PBMCs. The authors built TCR beta libraries using iRepertoire HTBI primers and Arm-PCR of CDR3 regions. Each CDR3 protein gets one entry after TCRdb re-called the multiplex PCR reads with MiXCR. The sample includes roughly 410,000 distinct CDR3 sequences, 15% of them seen just once. These data also featured in a second study, about T cells in Graves' hyperthyroidism and ophthalmopathy.

This specimen was peripheral blood mononuclear cells (PBMCs), taken at new diagnosis, from a patient treated with antithyroid drugs. All receptors come from a woman aged 40 to 55 with Graves disease.

This clonotype was recorded many times. The chain is built from TRBV20-1 and TRBJ2-5, with D possibly being TRBD2 (5 bases). This CDR3 region has 14 residues. Germline values: CDR1 DFQATT, CDR2 SNEGSKA (reference sequence). Trimming pared 4 bases from V and 5 bases from J, leaving 17 bases between. The CDR3 loop reads CSAMGDPVEETQYF. CDR3 nucleotides: TGCAGTGCTATGGGAGATCCGGTTGAGGAGACCCAGTACTTC.

The CDR3 is CASSYLLYNEQFF. The CDR3 DNA sequence: TGTGCCAGCAGTTACCTTCTTTATAATGAGCAGTTCTTC. This chain links TRBV6-2 or TRBV6-3 with TRBJ2-1; unclear D gene. V gave up 2 bases and J gave up 7 bases, with 9 bases separating them. CDR1 MNHEY and CDR2 SVGEGT come from the germline V gene. The CDR3 consists of 13 residues.

This clonotype was seen only a few times. V is TRBV9 and J is TRBJ2-7, with TRBD2 identical over 14 bases. The junction had 10 bases not matched to a gene; V was cut back by 4 bases and J by 4 bases. Per germline, CDR1 SGDLS and CDR2 YYNGEE. The CDR3 is made up of 17 amino acids. The CDR3 coding sequence is TGTGCCAGCAGCCCACCCGGGACTAGCGGGAGAGGATACGAGCAGTACTTC. Translated: CASSPPGTSGRGYEQYF.

There are many counts of this clonotype. The V call is TRBV20-1, the J call TRBJ2-1, with TRBD2 matching over 7 bases. V lost 6 bases to trimming and J lost 5 bases; unmatched junction nucleotides: 10. The germline V gene encodes CDR1 DFQATT and CDR2 SNEGSKA (reference sequence). This CDR3 is 14 amino acids long. CDR3 loop: CSAIIAGANNEQFF. The CDR3 DNA sequence: TGCAGTGCGATTATAGCGGGCGCAAACAATGAGCAGTTCTTC.

The chain employs TRBV2 and TRBJ1-6, with 7 bases that match TRBD1. V trimming: 6 bases; J trimming: 7 bases; junction bases outside the gene matches: 6. The CDR3 contains 14 residues. Germline assignment: CDR1 SNHLY and CDR2 FYNNEI. The DNA of the CDR3 is TGTGCCAGCAGAAGACAGGGAGGAAATTCACCCCTCCACTTT. It yields the protein CASRRQGGNSPLHF.

This clonotype came up many times. The J gene is TRBJ1-4, the V gene TRBV2, with D perhaps matching TRBD1 (6 bases). The CDR3 is 14 amino acids. The ends were cut back, 1 base at V and 8 bases at J, with 11 bases in the middle. Germline V gives CDR1 SNHLY, CDR2 FYNNEI. CDR3 nucleotide sequence: TGTGCCAGCAGTGAAGAGGGGGGCGGAGAAAAACTGTTTTTT. It yields the protein CASSEEGGGEKLFF.

This clonotype was counted only a few times. The chain links TRBV18 to TRBJ2-5; TRBD2 aligns across 8 bases. With 3 bases clipped from V and 2 bases from J, the junction kept 2 bases outside the gene matches. This CDR3 contains 14 residues. The V gene's germline CDR1 is KGHSH and CDR2 LQKENI. DNA for the CDR3: TGTGCCAGCTCACCGGCTAGCGGGCAAGAGACCCAGTACTTC. Its protein is CASSPASGQETQYF.

This clonotype appeared many times. This chain joins TRBV4-2 and TRBJ2-7; TRBD2 aligns across 9 bases. Per the germline V gene, CDR1 is LGHNA and CDR2 is YNFKEQ. This CDR3 spans 15 amino acids. J was trimmed by 3 bases and V by 3 bases; bases with no gene match: 6. The CDR3 DNA follows: TGTGCCAGCAGCCACACCGGGACTAGCAGCTACGAGCAGTACTTC. Translating gives CASSHTGTSSYEQYF.

In its sample, this clonotype was seen once. This may be a read error: a much more frequent sequence differs by one nucleotide. The genes are TRBV6-2 or TRBV6-3 and TRBJ2-1, with TRBD2 matching over 9 bases. The CDR3 spans 16 residues. Looked up from germline, CDR1 is MNHEY and CDR2 is SVGEGT. The CDR3 nucleotides read TGTGCCAGCAGTGCCGCCGGGACTAGCCATTTCAATGAGCAGATCTTC. Protein product: CASSAAGTSHFNEQIF.

This clonotype was recorded many times. The CDR3 DNA reads as TGTGCCAGCAGTGGCAGCGCCCTAAGATTGACCCAGTACTTC. Its protein product is CASSGSALRLTQYF. V is TRBV6-2 or TRBV6-3 and J is TRBJ2-5, with unresolved D. CDR1 is MNHEY and CDR2 is SVGEGT in the germline V gene. The CDR3 length is 14 residues. V was clipped by 5 bases and J by 7 bases, with 17 bases between them.

This clonotype was counted a few times. V usage is TRBV4-3 and J usage is TRBJ1-1, with no clear D. Germline V CDR1 and CDR2: LGHNA, YSLEER. V was cut by 1 base and J by 1 base, with 19 bases left in between. This CDR3 contains 18 residues. The DNA for the CDR3 is TGCGCCAGCAGCCAAGTTGTACACTACTCACGGGGGAACACTGAAGCTTTCTTT. Its translation: CASSQVVHYSRGNTEAFF.

This clonotype was picked up many times. This sequence joins TRBV13 and TRBJ2-7; 7 bases are a match to TRBD2. The CDR3 spans 15 residues. V shed 5 bases, J shed 0 bases, and the junction held 7 bases outside the gene matches. The V gene's germline CDR1 is PRHDT and CDR2 FYEKMQ (reference sequence). For the CDR3, the DNA is TGTGCCAGCAGCCGCGGGAGTGGTAGCTCCTACGAGCAGTACTTC. Its translation: CASSRGSGSSYEQYF.

V and J are TRBV20-1 and TRBJ2-1; tentative D call: TRBD1 (7 bases). V was trimmed by 0 bases and J by 4 bases, leaving 19 bases between them. Germline V CDR1 and CDR2: DFQATT, SNEGSKA (reference sequence). CDR3 length equals 17 residues. CDR3 coding DNA: TGCAGTGCTAGAGATAGCGGAGGGGGCTCCTTATACAATGAGCAGTTCTTC. Its protein product is CSARDSGGGSLYNEQFF.

This clonotype appeared many times. The chain employs TRBV7-2 and TRBJ2-3; 12 bases map to TRBD2. Germline lookup yields CDR1 SGHTA and CDR2 FQGNSA. Germline trimming cut 5 bases from V and 9 bases from J; bases unmatched to any gene: 6. The length of the CDR3 is 14 residues. In DNA, the CDR3 is TGTGCCAGCAGCCCCGGACTAGCGGGATCGACGCAGTATTTT. It codes for CASSPGLAGSTQYF.

V usage is TRBV15 and J usage is TRBJ2-5, with 10 bases identical to TRBD1. J gave up 5 bases and V 1 base, and 7 bases lay outside the gene matches. Germline V gene sequence: CDR1 LNHNV, CDR2 YYDKDF (reference sequence). CDR3 length: 16 residues. CDR3 region: CATSRAQTGGKETQYF. Here the CDR3 DNA reads TGTGCCACCAGCAGAGCACAGACAGGGGGCAAGGAGACCCAGTACTTC.

This chain joins TRBV10-1 and TRBJ2-1, with TRBD1 identical over 8 bases. V was pared by 7 bases and J by 7 bases, with 15 bases of the junction left unmatched. The germline CDR1 and CDR2 sequences are WNHNN and SYGVQD (reference sequence). The length of the CDR3 is 16 residues. In DNA form, the CDR3 reads TGCGCCAGCAATGGACAGGGAAGAAACAGGGATAATGAGCAGTTCTTC. Its translation is CASNGQGRNRDNEQFF.

This clonotype was found a few times. The J gene is TRBJ2-1, the V gene TRBV6-6; D remains unclear. CDR3 length: 14 amino acids. Germline V gives CDR1 MNHNY, CDR2 SVGAGI (reference sequence). Trimming left V 0 bases short and J 5 bases short, with 8 bases between. The CDR3 protein is CASSYSTPNNEQFF. The CDR3 DNA reads TGTGCCAGCAGTTACTCGACGCCCAACAATGAGCAGTTCTTC.

A few counts support this clonotype. This rearrangement joins TRBV20-1 to TRBJ1-1; possibly TRBD1 for D (5 bases). The CDR3 totals 11 residues. V was pared by 5 bases and J by 3 bases, with 7 bases between. Germline lookup yields CDR1 DFQATT and CDR2 SNEGSKA (reference sequence). In nucleotides, the CDR3 is TGCAGTGCTGAGGGGTACACTGAAGCTTTCTTT. This sequence encodes CSAEGYTEAFF.

This clonotype was picked up many times. The chain recombines TRBV13 with TRBJ1-6; 8 nucleotides match TRBD1. Germline V CDR1 and CDR2: PRHDT, FYEKMQ (reference sequence). The CDR3 covers 14 residues. V shed 5 bases, J shed 7 bases, and the junction held 4 bases outside the gene matches. This CDR3 reads CASSQDRGNSPLHF. The CDR3 DNA sequence: TGTGCCAGCAGCCAAGACAGGGGAAATTCACCCCTCCACTTT.

This clonotype was found many times. V is TRBV28 and J is TRBJ2-1, with 10 bases fitting TRBD2. V lost 5 bases to trimming and J lost 12 bases; unmatched junction nucleotides: 13. Germline assignment: CDR1 MDHEN and CDR2 SYDVKM. This CDR3 is built from 15 residues. The CDR3 is CASSLGLAVVSWQFF. The CDR3 DNA follows: TGTGCCAGCAGTCTAGGACTAGCGGTAGTCTCCTGGCAGTTCTTC.

At least ten counts were recorded for this clonotype. This rearrangement joins TRBV7-6 to TRBJ2-7; D is uncertain. Germline loops: CDR1 SGHVS, CDR2 FNYEAQ. V shed 5 bases and J shed 2 bases, with 13 bases lying between them. The CDR3 covers 14 residues. The CDR3: CASSLAVDPYEQYF. The DNA of the CDR3 is TGTGCCAGCAGCCTCGCCGTGGACCCCTACGAGCAGTACTTC.

This clonotype was seen only a few times. This rearrangement joins TRBV19 to TRBJ2-1; the D gene is possibly TRBD2 (5 bases). The CDR3 totals 16 residues. Per germline, CDR1 LNHDA and CDR2 SQIVND (reference sequence). V was shortened by 1 base and J by 5 bases, with 15 bases between the two germline ends. Here the CDR3 DNA reads TGTGCCAGTAGTATAGTGTACGGGAATTACGACAATGAGCAGTTCTTC. Its protein is CASSIVYGNYDNEQFF.

Only a few counts were recorded for this clonotype. The chain has TRBV19 and TRBJ1-1; a weak D match, TRBD1 (6 bases). Trimming took 6 bases from V and 8 from J, leaving 10 bases between them. CDR1 and CDR2 (germline): LNHDA, SQIVND (reference sequence). The CDR3 runs 11 residues. CDR3 amino acids: CASRFGGEAFF. CDR3 DNA sequence: TGTGCCAGTAGGTTTGGGGGCGAAGCTTTCTTT.

This clonotype was seen at least ten times. The rearrangement links TRBV7-8 to TRBJ2-4, with a tentative D call TRBD1 (6 bases). CDR1 and CDR2 (germline): SGHVS, FQNEAQ. The germline V and J ends were trimmed by 5 bases and 7 bases, with 15 bases remaining between them. The CDR3 is 14 amino acids. The CDR3 reads CASSTPGGDNIQYF. The CDR3 DNA sequence: TGTGCCAGCAGCACCCCTGGGGGCGACAACATTCAGTACTTC. The complete variable domain, with remaining parts taken from reference TRBV7-8 and TRBJ2-4, reads GAGVSQSPRYKVAKRGQDVALRCDPISGHVSLFWYQQALGQGPEFLTYFQNEAQLDKSGLPSDRFFAERPEGSVSTLKIQRTQQEDSAVYLCASSTPGGDNIQYFGAGTRLSVL.

In its sample, this clonotype was seen many times. V usage is TRBV6-5 and J usage is TRBJ1-2; D is unclear. V lost 0 bases to trimming and J lost 4 bases, with 18 bases between them. The CDR3 has 17 residues. Germline V gene data show CDR1 as MNHEY and CDR2 as SVGAGI. CDR3 bases: TGTGCCAGCAGTTACTCCCTGGCGGCCGCAACTCCCTATGGCTACACCTTC. This encodes CASSYSLAAATPYGYTF.

CDR3 in amino acids: CASSLDGGTVLTDTQYF. Here the CDR3 DNA reads TGTGCCAGCAGTTTAGATGGAGGGACTGTCCTCACAGATACGCAGTATTTT. The chain joins TRBV28 to TRBJ2-3; a possible D gene is TRBD2 (6 bases). The CDR3 has 17 residues. Deletions cut 2 bases from V and 2 bases from J, with 17 bases between. Per germline, CDR1 MDHEN and CDR2 SYDVKM.

V and J are TRBV9 and TRBJ2-1, with D possibly TRBD2 on 5 matching bases. The CDR3 is 15 amino acids. V gave up 5 bases and J gave up 0 bases, with 12 bases separating them. The germline V gene encodes CDR1 SGDLS and CDR2 YYNGEE. The chain's CDR3 is CASSNGVGSYNEQFF. CDR3 bases: TGTGCCAGCAGTAACGGGGTTGGCTCCTACAATGAGCAGTTCTTC. Using reference TRBV9 and TRBJ2-1 for the parts outside the CDR3, the full variable domain is DSGVTQTPKHLITATGQRVTLRCSPRSGDLSVYWYQQSLDQGLQFLIQYYNGEERAKGNILERFSAQQFPDLHSELNLSSLELGDSALYFCASSNGVGSYNEQFFGPGTRLTVL.

Many counts were recorded for this clonotype. V usage is TRBV6-5 and J usage is TRBJ2-2; 14 bases fit TRBD2. Germline trimming cut 2 bases from V and 5 bases from J; bases unmatched to any gene: 4. This CDR3 has 17 residues. The germline V gene has CDR1 MNHEY and CDR2 SVGAGI. In DNA form, the CDR3 reads TGTGCCAGCAGTTACAACGGACTAGCGGGAGGTACCGGGGAGCTGTTTTTT. The encoded protein is CASSYNGLAGGTGELFF.

This clonotype was seen repeatedly, ten times or more. The chain is built from TRBV3-1 and TRBJ2-5, with a tentative D call TRBD2 (6 bases). The CDR3 is 16 residues long. Germline CDR1 LGHDT, CDR2 YNNKEL (reference sequence). The ends were cut back, 0 bases at V and 2 bases at J, with 13 bases in the middle. CDR3 sequence reads: CASSQEGRRGQETQYF. Here the CDR3 DNA reads TGTGCCAGCAGCCAAGAGGGCAGGAGGGGTCAAGAGACCCAGTACTTC.

The chain combines TRBV7-8 with TRBJ2-7; D could derive from TRBD1 or TRBD2 (6 bases each). Per germline, CDR1 SGHVS and CDR2 FQNEAQ. Deletions cut 2 bases from V and 12 bases from J, with 23 bases between. The CDR3 totals 15 residues. Here the CDR3 DNA reads TGTGCCAGCAGCTTAACCGGGACGGGGGCTTTCTCGGGGTACTTC. Protein product: CASSLTGTGAFSGYF.